A selection of T cell receptor beta chains follows, all from one sample in a study of T cells in Graves' hyperthyroidism and ophthalmopathy. In TCRdb, the multiplex PCR reads were re-called with MiXCR into one record per CDR3 protein. The data show approximately 410,000 distinct CDR3 sequences, under 15% seen once. The specimen was blood. Source of these receptors: a man aged 18 to 29 with Graves' ophthalmopathy. Both conserved end residues are trimmed from each CDR3. The size field is filled for only some rows; it gives once, few, many or a size class.

j_gene | abundance | v_gene | CDR3aa
TRBJ2-1 | many | TRBV7-9 | ASSLAQSYNEQF
TRBJ1-1 | many | TRBV7-9 | ASSLLQGLNTEAF
TRBJ2-7 | few | TRBV5-6 | ASSLLGTSGIYEQY
TRBJ2-2 | . | TRBV20-1 | SASGSGVTGELF
TRBJ1-2 | many | TRBV6-1 | ASSEGPRGNYGYT
TRBJ2-7 | many | TRBV27 | ASSLSYVPGHLYEQY
TRBJ2-1 | few | TRBV18 | ASSPPEPISYNEQF
TRBJ1-5 | many | TRBV6-1 | ASSKTAYSNQPQH
TRBJ1-5 | many | TRBV7-9 | ASSPGQEFSNQPQH
TRBJ2-3 | many | TRBV7-9 | ASSLFGAGTDTQY
TRBJ2-7 | many | TRBV28 | ASSLPIQGAGTSGGVTYEQY
TRBJ2-4 | . | TRBV9 | ASSVEPNAQNIQY
TRBJ1-2 | many | TRBV5-1 | ASSLGAAVEGYT
TRBJ2-7 | . | TRBV29-1 | SHPRIGDEQY
TRBJ2-5 | . | TRBV5-1 | ASSTGTSEETQY
TRBJ2-7 | few | TRBV7-9 | ASSSGLAGTSHEQY
TRBJ2-7 | many | TRBV5-5 | ASSQQVEQY
TRBJ2-3 | . | TRBV4-2 | ASSPLGTSGPQSQY
TRBJ1-2 | . | TRBV9 | ASKKATYGYT
TRBJ1-1 | many | TRBV11-3 | ASSPPGGLNTEAF
TRBJ1-6 | many | TRBV11-3 | ASSSGTNYNSPLH
TRBJ2-1 | . | TRBV2 | ASSELERYNEQF
TRBJ2-1 | . | TRBV6-1 | ASSGEIGGYNEQF
TRBJ2-7 | many | TRBV12-3/TRBV12-4 | ASSFGGGLSYEQY
TRBJ1-1 | . | TRBV2 | ASSVRGGQNTEAF
TRBJ1-1 | many | TRBV13 | ASLDREGMNTEAF
TRBJ1-2 | many | TRBV3-1 | ASSHPRGNGYT
TRBJ2-7 | many | TRBV11-2 | ASSGVSGGPFYEQY
TRBJ2-2 | . | TRBV15 | ATSRDIIGELF
TRBJ1-2 | . | TRBV6-5 | ASSYSRTGFYGYT
TRBJ2-2 | few | TRBV7-2 | ASRGGGRGGELF
TRBJ2-3 | many | TRBV12-3/TRBV12-4 | ASSFGREGDTQY
TRBJ2-1 | many | TRBV24-1 | ATSRDPFSRLGNEQF
TRBJ1-2 | . | TRBV5-8 | ASSPGTPIYGYT
TRBJ1-3 | . | TRBV10-3 | AISGVRGNSGNTIY
TRBJ2-7 | many | TRBV5-1 | ASRESGSSGEQY
TRBJ2-7 | many | TRBV3-1 | ASSPSTGSAEQY
TRBJ1-5 | . | TRBV27 | ASSPGGPGRQH
TRBJ2-1 | many | TRBV2 | ASRKDRNNEQF
TRBJ2-7 | . | TRBV10-3 | AISDRGISYEQY
TRBJ2-7 | many | TRBV5-1 | ASSLQNANYEQY
TRBJ1-6 | . | TRBV5-1 | ASSLGQSQRALH
TRBJ2-7 | . | TRBV20-1 | SARELADDSHEQY
TRBJ2-2 | many | TRBV12-3/TRBV12-4 | ASSFSGTAVTGELF
TRBJ1-1 | few | TRBV11-2 | ASSSGQGWTEAF
TRBJ1-5 | once | TRBV11-3 | ASRVQGDWHQPQH
TRBJ2-7 | . | TRBV27 | ASSPGRRDEQY
TRBJ2-5 | many | TRBV11-1 | ASSLGTSGEETQY